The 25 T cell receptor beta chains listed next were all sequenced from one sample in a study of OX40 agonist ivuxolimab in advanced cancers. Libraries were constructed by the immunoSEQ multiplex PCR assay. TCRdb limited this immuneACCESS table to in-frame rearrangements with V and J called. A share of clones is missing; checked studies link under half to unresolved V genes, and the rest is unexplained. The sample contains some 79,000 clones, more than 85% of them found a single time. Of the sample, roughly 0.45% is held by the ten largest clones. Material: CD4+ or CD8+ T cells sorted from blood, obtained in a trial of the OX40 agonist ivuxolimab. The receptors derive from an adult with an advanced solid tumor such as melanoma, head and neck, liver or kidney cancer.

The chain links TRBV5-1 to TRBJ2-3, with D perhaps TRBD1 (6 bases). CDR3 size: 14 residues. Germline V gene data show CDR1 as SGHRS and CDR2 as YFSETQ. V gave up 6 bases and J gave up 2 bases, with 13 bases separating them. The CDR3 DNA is TGCGCCAGCATCCGGGACACCCTCACAGATACGCAGTATTTT. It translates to CASIRDTLTDTQYF.

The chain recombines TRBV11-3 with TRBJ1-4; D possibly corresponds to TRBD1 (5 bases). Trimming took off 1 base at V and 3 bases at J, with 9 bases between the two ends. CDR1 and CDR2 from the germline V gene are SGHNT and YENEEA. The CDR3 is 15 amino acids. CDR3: CASSLGAGPNEKLFF. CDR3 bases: TGTGCCAGCAGCTTAGGTGCGGGGCCTAATGAAAAACTGTTTTTT.

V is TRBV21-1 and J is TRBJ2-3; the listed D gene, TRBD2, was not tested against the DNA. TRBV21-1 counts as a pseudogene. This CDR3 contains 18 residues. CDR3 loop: CASSKIGIGASSTDTQYF. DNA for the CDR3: TGTGCCAGCAGCAAAATTGGAATAGGAGCGAGCAGCACAGATACGCAGTATTTT.

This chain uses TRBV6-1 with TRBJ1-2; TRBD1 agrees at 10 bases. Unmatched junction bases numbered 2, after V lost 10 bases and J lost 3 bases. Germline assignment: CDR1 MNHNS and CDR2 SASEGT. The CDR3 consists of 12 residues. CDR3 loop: CATGQGDYGYTF. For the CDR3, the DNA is TGTGCCACCGGACAGGGGGACTATGGCTACACCTTC.

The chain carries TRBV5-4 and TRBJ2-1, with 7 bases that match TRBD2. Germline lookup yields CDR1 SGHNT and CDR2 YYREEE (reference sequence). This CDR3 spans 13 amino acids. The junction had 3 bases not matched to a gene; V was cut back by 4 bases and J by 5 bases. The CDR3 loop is CASSVGGNNEQFF. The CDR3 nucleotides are TGTGCCAGCAGCGTGGGGGGGAACAATGAGCAGTTCTTC.

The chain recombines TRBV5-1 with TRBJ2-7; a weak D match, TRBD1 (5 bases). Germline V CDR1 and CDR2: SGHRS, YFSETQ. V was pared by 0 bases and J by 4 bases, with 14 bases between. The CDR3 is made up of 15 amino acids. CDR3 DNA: TGCGCCAGCAGCTTGGAGGGGAAGGGGATTTACGAGCAGTACTTC. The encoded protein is CASSLEGKGIYEQYF.

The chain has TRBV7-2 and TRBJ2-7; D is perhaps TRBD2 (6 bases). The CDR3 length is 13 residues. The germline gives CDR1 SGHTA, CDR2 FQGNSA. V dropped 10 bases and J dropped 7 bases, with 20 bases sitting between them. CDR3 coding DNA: TGTGCCACCGCCCGACTAGAACGAGGGGAGCAGTACTTC. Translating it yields CATARLERGEQYF.

The CDR3 reads CASSSSGTIAYEQYF. The CDR3 region has the DNA TGTGCCAGCAGTTCCAGCGGGACCATCGCCTACGAGCAGTACTTC. The chain is built from TRBV27 and TRBJ2-7; 7 bases fit TRBD2. Per the germline V gene, CDR1 is MNHEY and CDR2 is SMNVEV (reference sequence). Losses at the gene ends were 4 bases for V and 2 bases for J; bases not matched to a gene: 8. The CDR3 is 15 residues long.

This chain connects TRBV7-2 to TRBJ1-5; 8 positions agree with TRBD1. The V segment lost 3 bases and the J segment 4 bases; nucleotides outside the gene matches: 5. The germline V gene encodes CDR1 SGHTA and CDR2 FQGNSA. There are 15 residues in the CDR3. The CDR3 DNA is TGTGCCAGCAGCTTCGACAGGGGTGGTAATCAGCCCCAGCATTTT. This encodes CASSFDRGGNQPQHF.

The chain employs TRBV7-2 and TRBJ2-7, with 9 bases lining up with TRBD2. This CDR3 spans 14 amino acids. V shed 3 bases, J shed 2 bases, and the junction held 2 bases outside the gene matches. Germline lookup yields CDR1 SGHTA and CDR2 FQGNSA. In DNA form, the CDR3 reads TGTGCCAGCAGCTTTCTAGCGGGGACCTACGAGCAGTACTTC. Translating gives CASSFLAGTYEQYF.

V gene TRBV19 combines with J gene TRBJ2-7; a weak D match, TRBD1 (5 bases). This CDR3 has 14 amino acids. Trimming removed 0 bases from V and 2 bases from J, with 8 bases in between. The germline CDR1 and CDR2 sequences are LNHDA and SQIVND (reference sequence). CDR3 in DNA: TGTGCCAGTAGTATAGAATCAGGGACCTACGAGCAGTACTTC. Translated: CASSIESGTYEQYF.

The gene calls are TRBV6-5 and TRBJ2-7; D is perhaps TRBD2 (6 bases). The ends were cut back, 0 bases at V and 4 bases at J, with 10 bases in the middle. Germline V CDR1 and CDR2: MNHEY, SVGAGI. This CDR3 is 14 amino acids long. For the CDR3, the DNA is TGTGCCAGCAGTTACTCCTGGGACTCGTACGAGCAGTACTTC. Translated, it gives CASSYSWDSYEQYF.

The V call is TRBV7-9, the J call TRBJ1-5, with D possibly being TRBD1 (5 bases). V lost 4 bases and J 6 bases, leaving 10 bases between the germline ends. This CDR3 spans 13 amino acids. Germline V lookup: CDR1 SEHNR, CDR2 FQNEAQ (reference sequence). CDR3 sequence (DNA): TGTGCCAGCAGCTCTGGGGGGACTCAGCCCCAGCATTTT. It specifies CASSSGGTQPQHF.

The chain's CDR3 is CASSEAQGFGEKLFF. The CDR3 coding sequence is TGTGCCAGCAGTGAAGCTCAGGGATTTGGTGAAAAACTGTTTTTT. The chain carries TRBV6-1 and TRBJ1-4; weak D call: TRBD1 (5 bases). The CDR3 contains 15 residues. V lost 0 bases, J lost 7 bases, and 12 bases lay in between. Germline CDR1 and CDR2: MNHNS and SASEGT.

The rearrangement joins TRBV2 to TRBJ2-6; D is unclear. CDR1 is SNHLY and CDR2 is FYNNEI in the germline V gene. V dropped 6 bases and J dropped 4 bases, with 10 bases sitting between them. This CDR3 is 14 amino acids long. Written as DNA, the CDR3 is TGTGCCAGCAGCCGTCTTCTGGGGGCCAACGTCCTGACTTTC. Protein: CASSRLLGANVLTF.

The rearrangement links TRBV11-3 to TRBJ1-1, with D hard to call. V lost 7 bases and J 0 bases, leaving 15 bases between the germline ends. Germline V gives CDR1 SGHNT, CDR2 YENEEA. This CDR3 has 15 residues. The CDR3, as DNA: TGTGCCAGCACCTCGACACAGAACATGAACACTGAAGCTTTCTTT. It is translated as CASTSTQNMNTEAFF.

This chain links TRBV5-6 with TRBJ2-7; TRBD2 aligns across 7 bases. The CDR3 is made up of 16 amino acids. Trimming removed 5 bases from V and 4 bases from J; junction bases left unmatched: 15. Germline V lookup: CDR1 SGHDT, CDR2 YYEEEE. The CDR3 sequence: CASSPTSDLRIYEQYF. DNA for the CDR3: TGTGCCAGCAGTCCAACTAGCGATCTAAGGATATACGAGCAGTACTTC.

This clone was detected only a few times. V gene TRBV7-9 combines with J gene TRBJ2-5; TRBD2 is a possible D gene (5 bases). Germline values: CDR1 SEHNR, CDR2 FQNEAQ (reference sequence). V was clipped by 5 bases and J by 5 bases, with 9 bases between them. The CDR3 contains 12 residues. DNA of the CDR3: TGTGCCAGCAGCCTCCCTAGCGAGACCCAGTACTTC. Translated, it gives CASSLPSETQYF.

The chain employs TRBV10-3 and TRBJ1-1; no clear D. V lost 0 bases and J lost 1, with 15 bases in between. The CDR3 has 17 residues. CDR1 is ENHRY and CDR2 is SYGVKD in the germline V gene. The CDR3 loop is CAISESLGKKRNTEAFF. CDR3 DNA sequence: TGTGCCATCAGTGAGTCCTTGGGGAAAAAAAGGAACACTGAAGCTTTCTTT.

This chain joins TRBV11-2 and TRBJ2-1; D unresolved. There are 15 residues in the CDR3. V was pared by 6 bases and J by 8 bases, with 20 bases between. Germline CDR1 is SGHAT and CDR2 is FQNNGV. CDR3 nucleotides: TGTGCCAGCAGATCCTTACAGAGGTCTGAGGATGAGCAGTTCTTC. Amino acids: CASRSLQRSEDEQFF. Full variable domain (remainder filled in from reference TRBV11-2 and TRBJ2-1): EAGVAQSPRYKIIEKRQSVAFWCNPISGHATLYWYQQILGQGPKLLIQFQNNGVVDDSQLPKDRFSAERLKGVDSTLKIQPAKLEDSAVYLCASRSLQRSEDEQFFGPGTRLTVL.

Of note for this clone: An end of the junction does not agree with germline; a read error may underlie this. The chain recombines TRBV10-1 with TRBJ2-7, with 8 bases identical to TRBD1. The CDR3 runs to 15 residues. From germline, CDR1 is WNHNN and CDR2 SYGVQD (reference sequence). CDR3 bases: TGCGCCGGCAGTGAGGGGCAGGGGGCTTACTACGAGCAGTACTTC. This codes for CAGSEGQGAYYEQYF.

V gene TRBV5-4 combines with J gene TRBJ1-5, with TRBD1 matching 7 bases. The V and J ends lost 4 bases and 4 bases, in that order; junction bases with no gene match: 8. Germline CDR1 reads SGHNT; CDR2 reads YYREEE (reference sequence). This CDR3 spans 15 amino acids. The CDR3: CASSVGGQNNQPQHF. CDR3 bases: TGTGCCAGCAGCGTGGGGGGACAGAATAATCAGCCCCAGCATTTT.

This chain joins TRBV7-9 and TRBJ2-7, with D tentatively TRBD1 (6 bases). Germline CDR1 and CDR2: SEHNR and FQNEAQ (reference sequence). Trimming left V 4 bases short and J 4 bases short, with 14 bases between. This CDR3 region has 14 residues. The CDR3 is CASSSPTGIYEQYF. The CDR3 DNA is TGTGCCAGCAGCTCCCCTACAGGGATTTACGAGCAGTACTTC.

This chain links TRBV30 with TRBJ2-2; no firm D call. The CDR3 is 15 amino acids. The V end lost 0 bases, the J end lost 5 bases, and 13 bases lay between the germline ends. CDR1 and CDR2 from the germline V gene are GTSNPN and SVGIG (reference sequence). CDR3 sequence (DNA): TGTGCCTGGAGTGTAACGGACCGCAGGACCGGGGAGCTGTTTTTT. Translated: CAWSVTDRRTGELFF. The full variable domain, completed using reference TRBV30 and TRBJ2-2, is SQTIHQWPATLVQPVGSPLSLECTVEGTSNPNLYWYRQAAGRGLQLLFYSVGIGQISSEVPQNLSASRPQDRQFILSSKKLLLSDSGFYLCAWSVTDRRTGELFFGEGSRLTVL.

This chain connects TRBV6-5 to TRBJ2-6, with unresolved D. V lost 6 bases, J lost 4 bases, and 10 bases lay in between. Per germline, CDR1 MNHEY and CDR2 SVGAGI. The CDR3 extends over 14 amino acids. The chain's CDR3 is CASRRSSGANVLTF. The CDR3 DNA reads TGTGCCAGCAGGAGATCGTCCGGGGCCAACGTCCTGACTTTC.